This record concerns one TCR beta chain sequence. The V and J ends lost 3 bases and 1 base respectively, with 14 bases between them. Looked up from germline, CDR1 is DFQATT and CDR2 is SNEGSKA (reference sequence). This CDR3 spans 15 amino acids. Reverse transcription of 0.5 to 1 ug RNA was performed with random hexamers. TCRdb processed the immunoSEQ multiplex PCR reads anew with MiXCR; each CDR3 protein has one entry. The sample has about 200,000 distinct CDR3 sequences, 85% to 95% seen once. The source of the sample is a study of CD8 T cells in Susac syndrome. Material: CD4+ T cells from PBMCs. The chain recombines TRBV20-1 with TRBJ2-3, with a tentative D call TRBD1 (6 bases). The receptor's source is a human donor in good health. CDR3 sequence: CSARDSRLGTDTQYF. The CDR3 bases are TGCAGTGCTAGGGACAGCCGCCTTGGCACAGATACGCAGTATTTT.